This T cell receptor (beta chain) derives from a study of blood T cells in healthy people across ages. Findings and caveats of the study: Diversity estimated from one million T cells was considered an underestimate. Measured against age, TCR beta diversity per million T cells decreased in a roughly linear manner.

About this clonotype itself: Its target is not known.

Each sample yielded at least 6 million isolated PBMCs. It was with a sample-barcoded 5' primer and a J-beta primer mix that a second PCR of about 6 to 12 cycles was run. MiXCR was run by TCRdb on the 5' RACE reads, yielding one entry per CDR3 protein. Of 1,500,000 or so distinct CDR3 sequences listed, roughly two fifths are singletons. The germline V gene has CDR1 KGHDR and CDR2 SFDVKD. This CDR3 contains 13 residues. Trimming took 5 bases from V and 15 from J, leaving 19 bases between them. This chain uses TRBV24-1 with TRBJ2-1; D is perhaps TRBD1 (6 bases). The receptor was isolated from a woman aged 18-29 years in good health. The sample was blood. This CDR3 reads CATSASKGQGRFF. CDR3 nucleotide sequence: TGTGCCACCAGTGCCTCAAAGGGGCAGGGGCGGTTCTTC.